One and the same sample provided the 30 T cell receptor beta chains below, sequenced in a study of cytomegalovirus exposure and HLA in healthy donors. PCR used 60 Vbeta primers and 13 Jbeta primers. Clones were sequenced by immunoSEQ multiplex PCR, and TCRdb holds only the in-frame ones, with some missing. The sample has about 40,000 clones, 60% to 70% seen once; the top ten hold 12%. Sequenced input: PBMCs. These receptors were taken from a man aged 55 to 70 in good health and CMV-seropositive.

This clone appeared a few times. The J gene is TRBJ2-5, the V gene TRBV28, with 7 bases that match TRBD1. This CDR3 spans 15 amino acids. Germline V gene data show CDR1 as MDHEN and CDR2 as SYDVKM. With 3 bases clipped from V and 2 bases from J, the junction kept 6 bases outside the gene matches. This CDR3 is CASSFLGRGQETQYF. In DNA form, the CDR3 reads TGTGCCAGCAGTTTTTTAGGCAGGGGGCAAGAGACCCAGTACTTC.

The gene calls are TRBV28 and TRBJ1-4, with no clear D. CDR1 is MDHEN and CDR2 is SYDVKM in the germline V gene. The CDR3 has 12 residues. Deletions cut 7 bases from V and 7 bases from J, with 10 bases between. The CDR3 nucleotides are TGTGCCAGCACGGCCCTAGGTGAAAAACTGTTTTTT. Translation gives CASTALGEKLFF.

The rearrangement uses TRBV7-2 and TRBJ2-7; 11 bases align to TRBD2. Germline V CDR1 and CDR2: SGHTA, FQGNSA. V shed 5 bases and J 3 bases; nucleotides not matched to a gene: 15. The CDR3 has 18 amino acids. This CDR3 reads CASSHSRLAGHTDYEQYF. In DNA form, the CDR3 reads TGTGCCAGCAGCCATTCCCGACTAGCGGGGCACACTGACTACGAGCAGTACTTC.

The chain uses TRBV30 and TRBJ1-2; D is ambiguous. V was clipped by 2 bases and J by 4 bases, with 14 bases between them. Germline V lookup: CDR1 GTSNPN, CDR2 SVGIG (reference sequence). The CDR3 contains 14 residues. The CDR3 spells CAWSTQATAYGYTF. DNA of the CDR3: TGTGCCTGGAGTACGCAGGCGACGGCCTATGGCTACACCTTC.

This sequence joins TRBV18 and TRBJ2-1; 8 positions agree with TRBD1. Germline assignment: CDR1 KGHSH and CDR2 LQKENI. Germline trimming cut 4 bases from V and 10 bases from J; bases unmatched to any gene: 6. The CDR3 runs 13 residues. CDR3 amino acids: CASSLGQEGEQFF. The CDR3 coding sequence is TGTGCCAGCTCACTGGGACAGGAAGGCGAGCAGTTCTTC.

The gene calls are TRBV2 and TRBJ2-7; 7 bases fit TRBD1. Trimming cost V 8 bases and J 4 bases; bases outside gene matches: 8. This CDR3 has 13 residues. The V gene's germline CDR1 is SNHLY and CDR2 FYNNEI. The DNA of the CDR3 is TGTGCCAGCGCTTCGACAGGGCGGTACGAGCAGTACTTC. Protein sequence: CASASTGRYEQYF. Complete variable domain (other parts from reference TRBV2 and TRBJ2-7): EPEVTQTPSHQVTQMGQEVILRCVPISNHLYFYWYRQILGQKVEFLVSFYNNEISEKSEIFDDQFSVERPDGSNFTLKIRSTKLEDSAMYFCASASTGRYEQYFGPGTRLTVT.

This chain uses TRBV4-1 with TRBJ2-7; D is perhaps TRBD1 (6 bases). V shed 0 bases and J shed 0 bases, with 15 bases lying between them. CDR3 length equals 17 residues. In germline, CDR1 is MGHRA, CDR2 YSYEKL. In DNA form, the CDR3 reads TGCGCCAGCAGCCAAGAATACGGGACACAGAGCTCCTACGAGCAGTACTTC. As protein: CASSQEYGTQSSYEQYF.

A few counts support this clone. The chain links TRBV6-6 to TRBJ1-3; D gene uncertain. Germline assignment: CDR1 MNHNY and CDR2 SVGAGI (reference sequence). The CDR3 runs to 12 residues. The V gene lost 6 bases and the J gene lost 0 bases, with 3 bases spanning the gap. CDR3: CASRASGNTIYF. In DNA form, the CDR3 reads TGTGCCAGCAGGGCCTCTGGAAACACCATATATTTT.

This sequence joins TRBV28 and TRBJ2-1; 9 bases align to TRBD2. CDR3 size: 21 residues. V dropped 8 bases and J dropped 8; count of bases not matched to a gene: 31. CDR1 and CDR2 from the germline V gene are MDHEN and SYDVKM. CDR3 sequence (DNA): TGTGCCAGCCTCCCTAGCGGGATCGCACTGGGGACGGGATCGCACTGGGATGAGCAGTTCTTC. Its protein is CASLPSGIALGTGSHWDEQFF.

V gene TRBV29-1 combines with J gene TRBJ1-1; possible D gene TRBD1, 6 bases. V lost 1 base, J lost 5 bases, and 11 bases lay in between. The CDR3 contains 13 residues. In germline, CDR1 is SQVTM, CDR2 ANQGSEA. This chain's CDR3 is CSVEGRGWTEAFF. The CDR3 region has the DNA TGCAGCGTTGAAGGCAGGGGCTGGACTGAAGCTTTCTTT.

The V and J genes are TRBV28 and TRBJ2-7, with D possibly matching TRBD1 (6 bases). V was cut by 4 bases and J by 1 base, with 11 bases left in between. This CDR3 is built from 14 residues. Germline V gives CDR1 MDHEN, CDR2 SYDVKM. In DNA form, the CDR3 reads TGTGCCAGCAGTTCCCGGGACAAATCCTACGAGCAGTACTTC. Its protein is CASSSRDKSYEQYF. The variable domain in full, completed from reference TRBV28 and TRBJ2-7, reads DVKVTQSSRYLVKRTGEKVFLECVQDMDHENMFWYRQDPGLGLRLIYFSYDVKMKEKGDIPEGYSVSREKKERFSLILESASTNQTSMYLCASSSRDKSYEQYFGPGTRLTVT.

The CDR3, as DNA: TGTGCCAGCAGCTTAGTCAGAAACACCGGGGAGCTGTTTTTT. Translating gives CASSLVRNTGELFF. The chain uses TRBV11-3 and TRBJ2-2; D gene unclear. The germline CDR1 and CDR2 sequences are SGHNT and YENEEA. The V end was cut by 1 base, the J end by 2 bases, with 5 bases between. The CDR3 contains 14 residues.

This clone was seen a few times. The gene calls are TRBV6-6 and TRBJ2-7; 9 nucleotides align to TRBD2. J gave up 4 bases and V 6 bases, and 10 bases lay outside the gene matches. This CDR3 is built from 15 residues. Germline V gene data show CDR1 as MNHNY and CDR2 as SVGAGI (reference sequence). The CDR3 loop is CASRSVAGGSYEQYF. The CDR3 bases are TGTGCCAGCAGATCAGTGGCGGGAGGGTCGTACGAGCAGTACTTC.

This sequence joins TRBV29-1 and TRBJ2-1, with D unclear. Trimming pared 6 bases from V and 0 bases from J, leaving 12 bases between. Germline V gene sequence: CDR1 SQVTM, CDR2 ANQGSEA. There are 14 residues in the CDR3. In nucleotides, the CDR3 is TGCAGCGTAGACAACCCGAGCTCCTACAATGAGCAGTTCTTC. Residues: CSVDNPSSYNEQFF.

The chain joins TRBV5-4 to TRBJ2-1; D is undetermined. Trimming shortened V by 4 bases and J by 6 bases, and 11 bases separated the two germline ends. The germline V gene has CDR1 SGHNT and CDR2 YYREEE (reference sequence). This CDR3 spans 13 amino acids. CDR3 sequence (DNA): TGTGCCAGCAGCCCGGAAGCGCGCAATGAGCAGTTCTTC. Its protein is CASSPEARNEQFF.

The chain is built from TRBV5-6 and TRBJ2-7; 10 bases are shared with TRBD1. This CDR3 is 16 amino acids long. The ends lost 3 bases at V and 7 bases at J; junction bases unmatched: 13. Germline V gene lookup returns CDR1 SGHDT and CDR2 YYEEEE. CDR3 DNA: TGTGCCAGCAGCTCCACTAGACAGGGGGCACTGAGGGAGCAGTACTTC. Translating it yields CASSSTRQGALREQYF.

The chain uses TRBV25-1 and TRBJ2-1, with 8 bases matching TRBD2. Germline V gene data show CDR1 as MGHDK and CDR2 as SYGVNS. This CDR3 is built from 16 residues. Trimming took 1 base from V and 5 from J; bases not matched to a gene: 7. Here the CDR3 DNA reads TGTGCCAGCAGTGAATCTCGTGGGACTAGACACAATGAGCAGTTCTTC. Translated, it gives CASSESRGTRHNEQFF.

The chain has TRBV29-1 and TRBJ1-1; tentatively, D is TRBD1 (6 bases). V gave up 3 bases and J gave up 4 bases, with 15 bases separating them. Germline V gene sequence: CDR1 SQVTM, CDR2 ANQGSEA. This CDR3 is 14 amino acids long. CDR3: CSVEYREGGTEAFF. Written as DNA, the CDR3 is TGCAGCGTTGAGTACAGGGAAGGAGGCACTGAAGCTTTCTTT.

The chain is built from TRBV28 and TRBJ1-1; weak D call: TRBD1 (5 bases). Germline lookup yields CDR1 MDHEN and CDR2 SYDVKM. This CDR3 contains 14 residues. V was pared by 7 bases and J by 1 base, with 13 bases between. This chain's CDR3 is CASNPGGGNTEAFF. CDR3 in DNA: TGTGCCAGCAACCCCGGGGGGGGGAACACTGAAGCTTTCTTT.

This chain links TRBV10-2 with TRBJ2-7, with 9 nucleotides matching TRBD1. The CDR3 has 14 amino acids. Germline V gene sequence: CDR1 WSHSY, CDR2 SAAADI. The J segment lost 5 bases and the V segment lost 8 bases, leaving 10 bases of the junction unmatched. The CDR3 region has the DNA TGCGCCAGCTCCAACCGGGACAGGGTCCACGAGCAGTACTTC. Translating it yields CASSNRDRVHEQYF.

This clone has only a few counts. This chain uses TRBV6-5 with TRBJ2-7, with a possible D match to TRBD1 (6 bases). Per germline, CDR1 MNHEY and CDR2 SVGAGI. The V gene lost 6 bases and the J gene lost 2 bases, with 17 bases spanning the gap. This CDR3 has 15 residues. CDR3 DNA sequence: TGTGCCAGCAGGACCCGGGACACCAGGCCCTACGAGCAGTACTTC. Protein: CASRTRDTRPYEQYF.

The CDR3: CATSRWVTSGRRYEQYF. The CDR3 bases are TGTGCCACCAGCAGGTGGGTGACTAGCGGGAGACGTTACGAGCAGTACTTC. The V and J genes are TRBV15 and TRBJ2-7, with TRBD2 matching over 12 bases. This CDR3 comprises 17 residues. Per the germline V gene, CDR1 is LNHNV and CDR2 is YYDKDF (reference sequence). The ends lost 3 bases at V and 4 bases at J; junction bases unmatched: 10.

V usage is TRBV2 and J usage is TRBJ2-2; possibly TRBD1 for D (5 bases). V lost 4 bases to trimming and J lost 3 bases, with 12 bases between them. Germline values: CDR1 SNHLY, CDR2 FYNNEI. The CDR3 spans 15 residues. The CDR3 bases are TGTGCCAGCAGTGGGGGCCGTGGATACACCGGGGAGCTGTTTTTT. It yields the protein CASSGGRGYTGELFF.

This clone was detected only a few times. V and J are TRBV19 and TRBJ2-4; 7 bases are a match to TRBD1. The CDR3 is 13 residues long. Germline V lookup: CDR1 LNHDA, CDR2 SQIVND (reference sequence). After removal of 7 bases from V and 6 bases from J, the junction contained 6 bases not matched to a gene. CDR3 amino acids: CASKVPGGNIQYF. The DNA of the CDR3 is TGTGCCAGTAAAGTCCCAGGGGGAAACATTCAGTACTTC.

The chain recombines TRBV5-4 with TRBJ1-4, with TRBD1 as a possible D gene (6 bases). Trimming left V 5 bases short and J 8 bases short, with 16 bases between. Germline values: CDR1 SGHNT, CDR2 YYREEE (reference sequence). This CDR3 comprises 14 residues. The CDR3 loop is CASSTDSQGEKLFF. The CDR3 nucleotides are TGTGCCAGCAGTACGGACAGCCAAGGGGAAAAACTGTTTTTT. Supplemented by reference TRBV5-4 and TRBJ1-4, the full variable domain reads ETGVTQSPTHLIKTRGQQVTLRCSSQSGHNTVSWYQQALGQGPQFIFQYYREEENGRGNFPPRFSGLQFPNYSSELNVNALELDDSALYLCASSTDSQGEKLFFGSGTQLSVL.

This clone came up once. The V and J genes are TRBV9 and TRBJ1-2; D is unresolved. The germline V gene has CDR1 SGDLS and CDR2 YYNGEE. The CDR3 loop spans 14 amino acids. The germline V and J ends were trimmed by 4 bases and 4 bases, with 14 bases remaining between them. The CDR3 is CASSPQEGLYGYTF. CDR3 bases: TGTGCCAGCAGCCCCCAGGAGGGCCTCTATGGCTACACCTTC.

This clone was seen a handful of times. V gene TRBV7-6 combines with J gene TRBJ2-7, with 13 bases fitting TRBD2. With V trimmed by 4 bases and J by 4 bases, 4 bases remained unmatched. The CDR3 sequence is 15 residues long. Germline-derived CDR1 and CDR2 are SGHVS and FNYEAQ. The CDR3 coding sequence is TGTGCCAGCAGCTCCCGGACTAGCGGGAGATACGAGCAGTACTTC. This encodes CASSSRTSGRYEQYF.

The chain is built from TRBV11-1 and TRBJ2-1; 12 bases line up with TRBD2. Germline V CDR1 and CDR2: SGHAT, FQDESV (reference sequence). This CDR3 is built from 15 residues. The junction had 8 bases not matched to a gene; V was cut back by 5 bases and J by 9 bases. CDR3 in amino acids: CASSPSSGRAGEQFF. CDR3 coding DNA: TGTGCCAGCAGCCCCTCTAGCGGGAGGGCGGGTGAGCAGTTCTTC. Full variable domain (missing parts from reference TRBV11-1 and TRBJ2-1): EAEVAQSPRYKITEKSQAVAFWCDPISGHATLYWYRQILGQGPELLVQFQDESVVDDSQLPKDRFSAERLKGVDSTLKIQPAELGDSAMYLCASSPSSGRAGEQFFGPGTRLTVL.

This clone has more than one count but fewer than ten. The chain couples TRBV11-3 to TRBJ2-1; D is undetermined. V lost 5 bases and J 9 bases, leaving 11 bases between the germline ends. Germline CDR1 SGHNT, CDR2 YENEEA. The CDR3 covers 12 residues. The CDR3 sequence is CASSTEVGEQFF. As DNA, the CDR3 is TGTGCCAGCAGCACTGAAGTCGGTGAGCAGTTCTTC.

V and J are TRBV6-9 and TRBJ1-5; TRBD1 matches 9 bases. The CDR3 is made up of 16 amino acids. Germline V gene sequence: CDR1 MNHGY, CDR2 SVAAGI. The ends lost 5 bases at V and 4 bases at J; junction bases unmatched: 9. The CDR3: CASSRHRDRENQPQHF. The CDR3 bases are TGTGCCAGCAGTCGCCACCGGGACAGGGAAAATCAGCCCCAGCATTTT.